These 26 T cell receptor beta chains were sequenced from one sample in a study of cytotoxic CD8 clonotypes in ibrutinib-treated CLL. Libraries were prepared by immunoSEQ multiplex PCR; TCRdb keeps only in-frame clonotypes and omits some of them. The sample holds roughly 100,000 clones; about 78% are singletons and the top ten take 25% to 35%. Sequenced material: PBMCs, taken after 12 months of ibrutinib treatment. These receptors originate from a human donor with chronic lymphocytic leukemia.

This chain uses TRBV28 with TRBJ1-4; 10 positions agree with TRBD1. Losses at the gene ends were 3 bases for V and 10 bases for J; bases not matched to a gene: 5. Germline-derived CDR1 and CDR2 are MDHEN and SYDVKM. CDR3 length: 14 residues. The CDR3 DNA reads as TGTGCCAGCAGTTTGGGGACAGGGGCACCAAAACTGTTTTTT. As protein: CASSLGTGAPKLFF.

J is TRBJ1-3 and V is TRBV9; D possibly corresponds to TRBD1 (5 bases). V lost 0 bases, J lost 7 bases, and 14 bases lay in between. Germline V gene lookup returns CDR1 SGDLS and CDR2 YYNGEE. CDR3 length: 15 residues. CDR3 DNA sequence: TGTGCCAGCAGCGTAGAGGGACGCACTTGGAACACCATATATTTT. Residues: CASSVEGRTWNTIYF.

The genes are TRBV7-3 and TRBJ1-2; D uncertain. Per the germline V gene, CDR1 is SGHTA and CDR2 is FQGTGA. CDR3 length equals 13 residues. The germline V and J ends were trimmed by 5 bases and 6 bases, with 13 bases remaining between them. This chain's CDR3 is CASSANNQDGYTF. The CDR3 DNA sequence: TGTGCCAGCAGCGCAAACAATCAGGATGGCTACACCTTC.

The chain carries TRBV7-9 and TRBJ2-7; no reliable D call. Trimming removed 5 bases at V and 0 bases at J, with 5 bases between. The CDR3 is made up of 12 amino acids. Germline V gives CDR1 SEHNR, CDR2 FQNEAQ (reference sequence). This CDR3 is CASSRSSYEQYF. The CDR3 region has the DNA TGTGCCAGCAGCCGAAGCTCCTACGAGCAGTACTTC.

The V call is TRBV30, the J call TRBJ2-3, with 9 bases aligning to TRBD2. J was trimmed by 4 bases and V by 0 bases; bases with no gene match: 5. Germline CDR1 GTSNPN, CDR2 SVGIG (reference sequence). The CDR3 is 15 residues long. This chain's CDR3 is CAWSVSSGGSDTQYF. For the CDR3, the DNA is TGTGCCTGGAGTGTTTCCAGCGGGGGGTCAGATACGCAGTATTTT. Together with reference TRBV30 and TRBJ2-3, the CDR3 gives the full variable domain: SQTIHQWPATLVQPVGSPLSLECTVEGTSNPNLYWYRQAAGRGLQLLFYSVGIGQISSEVPQNLSASRPQDRQFILSSKKLLLSDSGFYLCAWSVSSGGSDTQYFGPGTRLTVL.

This sequence joins TRBV4-3 and TRBJ2-1, with D hard to call. The CDR3 length is 16 residues. Germline CDR1 LGHNA, CDR2 YSLEER. The V and J ends lost 0 bases and 1 base respectively, with 10 bases between them. As DNA, the CDR3 is TGCGCCAGCAGCCAAGATAGGGCAGGTTCCTACAATGAGCAGTTCTTC. Its translation is CASSQDRAGSYNEQFF.

This chain connects TRBV19 to TRBJ2-6; a weak D match, TRBD1 (7 bases). The CDR3 length is 16 residues. Germline CDR1 is LNHDA and CDR2 is SQIVND (reference sequence). V lost 5 bases and J lost 1, with 12 bases in between. The CDR3 loop is CASSGSGGSGANVLTF. The CDR3 DNA reads as TGTGCCAGTAGTGGGTCAGGGGGGTCTGGGGCCAACGTCCTGACTTTC.

The chain links TRBV9 to TRBJ1-3; TRBD1 might be the D (5 bases). This CDR3 spans 15 amino acids. V lost 4 bases and J 0 bases, leaving 11 bases between the germline ends. Germline assignment: CDR1 SGDLS and CDR2 YYNGEE. The CDR3 reads CASSSQASSGNTIYF. CDR3 DNA: TGTGCCAGCAGCTCACAGGCGAGCTCTGGAAACACCATATATTTT.

The chain employs TRBV5-1 and TRBJ2-7; D gene unclear. In germline, CDR1 is SGHRS, CDR2 YFSETQ. The ends were cut back, 0 bases at V and 0 bases at J, with 7 bases in the middle. The CDR3 is made up of 14 amino acids. The CDR3: CASSLGGSSYEQYF. In DNA, the CDR3 is TGCGCCAGCAGCTTGGGCGGTTCCTCCTACGAGCAGTACTTC.

The chain recombines TRBV7-3 with TRBJ2-3, with no clear D. Germline V gives CDR1 SGHTA, CDR2 FQGTGA. The CDR3 loop spans 15 amino acids. V was clipped by 5 bases and J by 2 bases, with 14 bases between them. CDR3 region: CASSPTPQITDTQYF. In DNA, the CDR3 is TGTGCCAGCAGCCCGACTCCCCAGATCACAGATACGCAGTATTTT.

The table lists this clone with a few counts. The chain employs TRBV7-2 and TRBJ2-7; D is unclear. Trimming cost V 5 bases and J 5 bases, with 7 bases left between them. CDR1 is SGHTA and CDR2 is FQGNSA in the germline V gene. The CDR3 contains 11 residues. The CDR3 DNA sequence: TGTGCCAGCAGCCCGAATAACGAGCAGTACTTC. It specifies CASSPNNEQYF.

The chain carries TRBV5-1 and TRBJ1-6, with D possibly TRBD1 on 5 matching bases. CDR1 and CDR2 (germline): SGHRS, YFSETQ. Trimming removed 4 bases at V and 4 bases at J, with 9 bases between. The CDR3 sequence is 14 residues long. The CDR3 protein is CASSTGTYNSPLHF. Written as DNA, the CDR3 is TGCGCCAGCAGCACCGGGACGTATAATTCACCCCTCCACTTT.

The V and J genes are TRBV7-2 and TRBJ1-2; D perhaps matches TRBD1 (5 bases). The CDR3 has 14 residues. Trimming pared 5 bases from V and 4 bases from J, leaving 14 bases between. CDR1 and CDR2 from the germline V gene are SGHTA and FQGNSA. The CDR3 region has the DNA TGTGCCAGCAGCCCTACAGGCACTTTCTATGGCTACACCTTC. This gives the protein CASSPTGTFYGYTF.

The chain has TRBV5-6 and TRBJ2-5, with 7 bases matching TRBD1. V trimming: 4 bases; J trimming: 4 bases; junction bases outside the gene matches: 4. CDR1 is SGHDT and CDR2 is YYEEEE in the germline V gene. CDR3 length: 13 amino acids. In DNA, the CDR3 is TGTGCCAGCAGCACCGACAGGGTAGAGACCCAGTACTTC. Translating gives CASSTDRVETQYF.

In its sample, this clone was seen a few times. J is TRBJ2-1 and V is TRBV29-1, with D perhaps matching TRBD1 or TRBD2 (6 bases each). CDR1 SQVTM and CDR2 ANQGSEA come from the germline V gene. The V end lost 0 bases, the J end lost 2 bases, and 14 bases lay between the germline ends. This CDR3 comprises 16 residues. As DNA, the CDR3 is TGCAGCGTTGAAGATCTTGATGGGGGGCCCTACAATGAGCAGTTCTTC. This gives the protein CSVEDLDGGPYNEQFF.

V gene TRBV29-1 combines with J gene TRBJ1-5; D unclear. The ends were cut back, 5 bases at V and 1 base at J, with 9 bases in the middle. Germline CDR1 SQVTM, CDR2 ANQGSEA. This CDR3 has 13 residues. CDR3 bases: TGCAGCGTTCTTACAGACAGCAATCAGCCCCAGCATTTT. Amino acid sequence: CSVLTDSNQPQHF. The whole variable domain, remainder taken from reference TRBV29-1 and TRBJ1-5, is SAVISQKPSRDICQRGTSLTIQCQVDSQVTMMFWYRQQPGQSLTLIATANQGSEATYESGFVIDKFPISRPNLTFSTLTVSNMSPEDSSIYLCSVLTDSNQPQHFGDGTRLSIL.

This clone was recorded a few times. The rearrangement uses TRBV27 and TRBJ2-1; 10 bases map to TRBD2. CDR3 length equals 15 residues. V gave up 6 bases and J gave up 7 bases; unmatched junction bases: 9. The germline gives CDR1 MNHEY, CDR2 SMNVEV (reference sequence). The chain's CDR3 is CASRSLAGALNEQFF. As DNA, the CDR3 is TGTGCCAGCAGGTCCCTAGCGGGGGCCCTTAATGAGCAGTTCTTC.

The chain couples TRBV5-1 to TRBJ1-4; no definite D call. Germline CDR1 SGHRS, CDR2 YFSETQ. V was shortened by 6 bases and J by 6 bases, with 15 bases between the two germline ends. The CDR3 totals 14 residues. The CDR3 DNA follows: TGCGCCAGCAAAGTGGGCAGAGAGGATGAAAAACTGTTTTTT. The encoded protein is CASKVGREDEKLFF.

This chain joins TRBV5-3 and TRBJ1-2; TRBD1 matches 9 bases. Being an ORF, TRBV5-3 has a function that is uncertain. The CDR3 spans 14 residues. Losses at the gene ends were 5 bases for V and 3 bases for J; bases not matched to a gene: 5. The CDR3 loop is CARSWRQGDYGYTF. The CDR3 coding sequence is TGTGCCAGAAGTTGGCGACAGGGGGACTATGGCTACACCTTC.

The chain combines TRBV28 with TRBJ1-3, with D perhaps TRBD1 (5 bases). Germline CDR1 is MDHEN and CDR2 is SYDVKM. The CDR3 loop spans 16 amino acids. Trimming shortened V by 3 bases and J by 0 bases, and 12 bases separated the two germline ends. CDR3 in amino acids: CASSFMRGSSGNTIYF. The CDR3 coding sequence is TGTGCCAGCAGTTTTATGAGGGGAAGCTCTGGAAACACCATATATTTT.

The chain joins TRBV7-3 to TRBJ2-3, with D uncertain. The CDR3 contains 13 residues. The germline V gene encodes CDR1 SGHTA and CDR2 FQGTGA. Trimming removed 0 bases at V and 2 bases at J, with 3 bases between. The DNA of the CDR3 is TGTGCCAGCAGCTTAACACCCACAGATACGCAGTATTTT. It translates to CASSLTPTDTQYF.

This clone was seen more than once but under ten times. CDR3 sequence (DNA): TGTGCCAGCAGCCAACGGGACGCCCTCGGAAACACCATATATTTT. Amino acid sequence: CASSQRDALGNTIYF. The chain has TRBV4-2 and TRBJ1-3; possible D gene TRBD1, 5 bases. Germline loops: CDR1 LGHNA, CDR2 YNFKEQ. Trimming pared 2 bases from V and 4 bases from J, leaving 12 bases between. CDR3 length: 15 residues.

The rearrangement joins TRBV15 to TRBJ1-4, with 8 positions matching TRBD1. CDR1 is LNHNV and CDR2 is YYDKDF in the germline V gene (reference sequence). CDR3 length equals 14 residues. The junction had 2 bases not matched to a gene; V was cut back by 1 base and J by 7 bases. The CDR3 protein is CATSRVGTGEKLFF. The CDR3 DNA reads as TGTGCCACCAGCAGAGTAGGGACAGGTGAAAAACTGTTTTTT.

V gene TRBV4-2 combines with J gene TRBJ2-3; no clear D. This CDR3 comprises 16 residues. Germline CDR1 and CDR2: LGHNA and YNFKEQ. The V and J ends lost 0 bases and 0 bases respectively, with 10 bases between them. The CDR3 is CASSQEASPSTDTQYF. The DNA of the CDR3 is TGTGCCAGCAGCCAAGAAGCCTCGCCTAGCACAGATACGCAGTATTTT.

This clone was observed at least ten times. This sequence joins TRBV6-1 and TRBJ2-2, with D tentatively TRBD1 (5 bases). The germline CDR1 and CDR2 sequences are MNHNS and SASEGT. This CDR3 has 15 residues. V was cut by 0 bases and J by 7 bases, with 12 bases left in between. The CDR3 reads CASSEAVRVGGELFF. Written as DNA, the CDR3 is TGTGCCAGCAGTGAAGCGGTCAGGGTAGGCGGGGAGCTGTTTTTT.

This chain uses TRBV19 with TRBJ2-7; weak D call: TRBD2 (7 bases). Germline CDR1 reads LNHDA; CDR2 reads SQIVND (reference sequence). Trimming removed 3 bases at V and 7 bases at J, with 22 bases between. The CDR3 runs to 16 residues. CDR3: CASSMSLQSGGREQYF. CDR3 coding DNA: TGTGCCAGTAGTATGTCGCTGCAATCCGGGGGGCGGGAGCAGTACTTC.